The sample holds a few counts of the clone carrying this TCR beta chain. These data come from a study of blood T cell repertoires in COVID-19. Looking at the study overall: From T cells, B-cell-depleted T cells, or PBMCs came the material, which was cDNA or gDNA.

The study drew participants aged about 18 to 89 years from approximately 25 US areas. The CDR3 length is 13 residues. The V gene lost 4 bases and the J gene lost 10 bases, with 15 bases spanning the gap. Germline V gene lookup returns CDR1 SGHNT and CDR2 YYREEE (reference sequence). As processed by the authors: Reference gene primer amplification gave estimated nucleated cell counts. Using immunoSEQ multiplex PCR, the repertoire was profiled, and TCRdb retains in-frame clones only, with some absent. Clone size and the V and J calls come from that table; the DNA yielded D and trimming. The table lists fewer than 300,000 clones, roughly 80% of them singletons.

Sample: PBMCs or T cells enriched from blood (not recorded which). The chain uses TRBV5-4 and TRBJ2-1, with D perhaps TRBD1 (5 bases). This TCR came from a man aged 35 to 55 who had been exposed to COVID-19. The CDR3 protein is CASSQGVLFEQFF. The CDR3 DNA sequence: TGTGCCAGCAGCCAGGGTGTTTTGTTCGAGCAGTTCTTC.